This passage covers 24 T cell receptor beta chains from one sample sequenced in a study of beta chain features in type 1 diabetes. Sequenced material consisted of expressed TCRB transcripts (all of the isolated RNA was reverse transcribed). Clones were sequenced by immunoSEQ multiplex PCR, and TCRdb holds only the in-frame ones, with some missing. This sample has 150,000 or so clones; just over 8% occur once, and the top ten carry over 0.5%. For these receptors, no antigen is known. General study results and limits: Researchers report that Type 1 diabetes patients had moderately but significantly shorter TCRB CDR3s across all four CD4+ subsets.

The sequencing input was central memory CD4+ T cells from blood. Receptors were obtained from a woman under 30 with type 1 diabetes.

The V gene is TRBV7-2, the J gene TRBJ2-7, with D possibly being TRBD2 (6 bases). V lost 2 bases to trimming and J lost 5 bases, with 16 bases between them. The CDR3 spans 15 residues. Germline CDR1 SGHTA, CDR2 FQGNSA. CDR3 bases: TGTGCCAGCAGCTTAACGCTTTTTACGGGGGACGAGCAGTACTTC. Translating gives CASSLTLFTGDEQYF. The variable domain in full, completed from reference TRBV7-2 and TRBJ2-7, reads GAGVSQSPSNKVTEKGKDVELRCDPISGHTALYWYRQSLGQGLEFLIYFQGNSAPDKSGLPSDRFSAERTGGSVSTLTIQRTQQEDSAVYLCASSLTLFTGDEQYFGPGTRLTVT.

This clone has just a few counts. The rearrangement uses TRBV18 and TRBJ2-5, with 9 bases identical to TRBD2. CDR3 length equals 16 residues. Germline CDR1 is KGHSH and CDR2 is LQKENI. J was trimmed by 4 bases and V by 0 bases; bases with no gene match: 6. The CDR3 sequence is CASSPPAGGGPETQYF. The CDR3, as DNA: TGTGCCAGCTCACCACCTGCGGGAGGGGGCCCAGAGACCCAGTACTTC.

This clone was seen more than once but under ten times. The chain is built from TRBV7-9 and TRBJ1-1, with D maybe TRBD1 (5 bases). Looked up from germline, CDR1 is SEHNR and CDR2 is FQNEAQ (reference sequence). The CDR3 consists of 14 residues. V was pared by 1 base and J by 4 bases, with 10 bases between. CDR3 sequence: CASSLGRAGTEAFF. The CDR3 DNA is TGTGCCAGCAGCTTAGGCAGGGCCGGCACTGAAGCTTTCTTT.

This clone showed up just a few times. This chain links TRBV29-1 with TRBJ2-7; perhaps TRBD1 as D (6 bases). Per the germline V gene, CDR1 is SQVTM and CDR2 is ANQGSEA. The CDR3 has 13 amino acids. Trimming removed 3 bases from V and 3 bases from J, with 12 bases in between. The CDR3 reads CSVDTGRGYEQYF. CDR3 in DNA: TGCAGCGTTGACACAGGGAGAGGCTACGAGCAGTACTTC.

This chain uses TRBV29-1 with TRBJ2-7; 12 bases agree with TRBD2. This CDR3 has 13 residues. Trimming removed 6 bases from V and 3 bases from J; junction bases left unmatched: 3. Germline V gene data show CDR1 as SQVTM and CDR2 as ANQGSEA. CDR3 protein: CSVGLAGNYEQYF. CDR3 bases: TGCAGCGTAGGACTAGCGGGAAACTACGAGCAGTACTTC.

The gene calls are TRBV14 and TRBJ2-2; perhaps TRBD2 as D (5 bases). The CDR3 is made up of 16 amino acids. Trimming cost V 3 bases and J 1 base, with 12 bases left between them. Germline assignment: CDR1 SGHDN and CDR2 FVKESK. CDR3 protein: CASSQPSGLNTGELFF. Written as DNA, the CDR3 is TGTGCCAGCAGCCAGCCCTCGGGGTTGAACACCGGGGAGCTGTTTTTT. Based on the CDR3 plus reference TRBV14 and TRBJ2-2, the full variable domain is EAGVTQFPSHSVIEKGQTVTLRCDPISGHDNLYWYRRVMGKEIKFLLHFVKESKQDESGMPNNRFLAERTGGTYSTLKVQPAELEDSGVYFCASSQPSGLNTGELFFGEGSRLTVL.

This chain links TRBV6-5 with TRBJ1-5; 8 positions agree with TRBD1. CDR1 and CDR2 from the germline V gene are MNHEY and SVGAGI. With 3 bases clipped from V and 6 bases from J, the junction kept 7 bases outside the gene matches. The CDR3 length is 15 residues. The DNA of the CDR3 is TGTGCCAGCAGTTATCGGACAGGGTCGGGTCAGCCCCAGCATTTT. Protein: CASSYRTGSGQPQHF.

The gene calls are TRBV6-6 and TRBJ1-1; the D gene is possibly TRBD1 (5 bases). Trimming removed 8 bases from V and 4 bases from J, with 23 bases in between. There are 16 residues in the CDR3. CDR1 is MNHNY, CDR2 SVGAGI, per germline (reference sequence). CDR3 DNA sequence: TGTGCCAGCTATTCGCATGGCCAGGGTTCGCCCACTGAAGCTTTCTTT. Translated: CASYSHGQGSPTEAFF.

The V and J genes are TRBV10-3 and TRBJ2-3; TRBD1 agrees at 8 bases. The CDR3 is 15 amino acids. Per germline, CDR1 ENHRY and CDR2 SYGVKD. V lost 4 bases to trimming and J lost 5 bases; unmatched junction nucleotides: 8. CDR3 region: CAISVRTGREDTQYF. CDR3 nucleotides: TGTGCCATCAGTGTCAGGACAGGGCGGGAAGATACGCAGTATTTT.

This clone was detected once. The J gene is TRBJ2-7, the V gene TRBV6-5; 10 bases are a match to TRBD2. This CDR3 spans 14 amino acids. After removal of 6 bases from V and 4 bases from J, the junction contained 6 bases not matched to a gene. Per the germline V gene, CDR1 is MNHEY and CDR2 is SVGAGI. The CDR3 region is CASSRTSGAYEQYF. CDR3 nucleotide sequence: TGTGCCAGCAGCCGGACTAGCGGAGCGTACGAGCAGTACTTC.

The rearrangement uses TRBV18 and TRBJ2-7; possibly TRBD1 for D (6 bases). This CDR3 contains 15 residues. V lost 2 bases and J lost 1, with 12 bases in between. Germline CDR1 reads KGHSH; CDR2 reads LQKENI. DNA for the CDR3: TGTGCCAGCTCACCAAACAGGGTGGGTTCCTACGAGCAGTACTTC. The encoded protein is CASSPNRVGSYEQYF.

A few counts support this clone. V and J are TRBV29-1 and TRBJ2-6, with D hard to call. The germline CDR1 and CDR2 sequences are SQVTM and ANQGSEA. The CDR3 has 13 residues. V was shortened by 7 bases and J by 1 base, with 8 bases between the two germline ends. Here the CDR3 DNA reads TGCAGCGGTACGGTATCTGGGGCCAACGTCCTGACTTTC. Protein product: CSGTVSGANVLTF.

CDR3 in DNA: TGCAGTGCTCTAGCCACAGATACGCAGTATTTT. Protein sequence: CSALATDTQYF. The chain is built from TRBV20-1 and TRBJ2-3, with a tentative D call TRBD2 (5 bases). The germline CDR1 and CDR2 sequences are DFQATT and SNEGSKA (reference sequence). V lost 5 bases to trimming and J lost 2 bases, with 5 bases between them. This CDR3 has 11 amino acids.

The V and J genes are TRBV30 and TRBJ1-2; the D is unclear. Trimming removed 5 bases at V and 4 bases at J, with 11 bases between. Germline CDR1 and CDR2: GTSNPN and SVGIG (reference sequence). The CDR3 runs 12 residues. The CDR3 here is CAWARQLYGYTF. The CDR3, as DNA: TGTGCCTGGGCGAGGCAGCTCTATGGCTACACCTTC. Filled out from reference TRBV30 and TRBJ1-2, the complete variable domain reads SQTIHQWPATLVQPVGSPLSLECTVEGTSNPNLYWYRQAAGRGLQLLFYSVGIGQISSEVPQNLSASRPQDRQFILSSKKLLLSDSGFYLCAWARQLYGYTFGSGTRLTVV.

The chain carries TRBV7-9 and TRBJ2-7; 7 bases map to TRBD1. After removal of 2 bases from V and 1 base from J, the junction contained 11 bases not matched to a gene. Germline-derived CDR1 and CDR2 are SEHNR and FQNEAQ (reference sequence). The CDR3 is 17 residues long. The CDR3 loop reads CASSLHDGTAVSYEQYF. The CDR3 bases are TGTGCCAGCAGCTTACATGATGGGACAGCCGTTTCCTACGAGCAGTACTTC.

This clone was observed a few times. The rearrangement links TRBV29-1 to TRBJ2-6; D uncertain. The CDR3 runs to 15 residues. V was cut by 4 bases and J by 0 bases, with 10 bases left in between. Germline V CDR1 and CDR2: SQVTM, ANQGSEA. CDR3 sequence reads: CSVVLGSSGANVLTF. CDR3 DNA: TGCAGCGTTGTTCTGGGCAGCTCTGGGGCCAACGTCCTGACTTTC.

This clone was seen a few times. The chain combines TRBV9 with TRBJ2-6; D might be TRBD2 (5 bases). The CDR3 runs to 16 residues. Germline CDR1 SGDLS, CDR2 YYNGEE. V dropped 2 bases and J dropped 0 bases, with 9 bases sitting between them. This CDR3 is CASSVLSGSGANVLTF. The CDR3 DNA reads TGTGCCAGCAGCGTCCTAAGCGGCTCTGGGGCCAACGTCCTGACTTTC.

The chain uses TRBV7-9 and TRBJ2-2; D not certain. CDR3 length: 13 amino acids. V was trimmed by 3 bases and J by 5 bases, leaving 7 bases between them. CDR1 and CDR2 from the germline V gene are SEHNR and FQNEAQ (reference sequence). For the CDR3, the DNA is TGTGCCAGCAGCTTCGGTTATACCGGGGAGCTGTTTTTT. This sequence encodes CASSFGYTGELFF.

This rearrangement joins TRBV11-2 to TRBJ2-3, with 9 positions matching TRBD2. CDR3 length: 16 residues. Trimming removed 6 bases from V and 6 bases from J; junction bases left unmatched: 13. CDR1 is SGHAT, CDR2 FQNNGV, per germline. CDR3 sequence (DNA): TGTGCCAGCAGTCCCGGGACTAGCCCGATTGCGGATACGCAGTATTTT. Encoded protein: CASSPGTSPIADTQYF.

In DNA form, the CDR3 reads TGTGCCAGCAGCCCACTAGCGGGGCCCTACAATGAGCAGTTCTTC. This codes for CASSPLAGPYNEQFF. The V call is TRBV7-2, the J call TRBJ2-1; 10 bases fit TRBD2. With V trimmed by 5 bases and J by 2 bases, 3 bases remained unmatched. The CDR3 sequence is 15 residues long. Germline lookup yields CDR1 SGHTA and CDR2 FQGNSA.

This clone has just a few counts. This rearrangement joins TRBV28 to TRBJ2-3, with 9 bases matching TRBD2. This CDR3 is 17 amino acids long. Germline V CDR1 and CDR2: MDHEN, SYDVKM. Trimming took 5 bases from V and 4 from J; bases not matched to a gene: 13. CDR3 nucleotides: TGTGCCAGCAGTCCCACCTTGGGCGGGAGGGCCGCAGATACGCAGTATTTT. Protein: CASSPTLGGRAADTQYF. Supplemented by reference TRBV28 and TRBJ2-3, the full variable domain reads DVKVTQSSRYLVKRTGEKVFLECVQDMDHENMFWYRQDPGLGLRLIYFSYDVKMKEKGDIPEGYSVSREKKERFSLILESASTNQTSMYLCASSPTLGGRAADTQYFGPGTRLTVL.

This clone was observed a few times. The CDR3 nucleotides read TGTGCCAGCAGCTTCTCAGGGGGCAATGAGCAGTTCTTC. As protein: CASSFSGGNEQFF. This rearrangement joins TRBV7-9 to TRBJ2-1, with 7 positions matching TRBD1. The germline gives CDR1 SEHNR, CDR2 FQNEAQ (reference sequence). CDR3 length: 13 amino acids. The J segment lost 6 bases and the V segment lost 3 bases, leaving 2 bases of the junction unmatched. Filled out from reference TRBV7-9 and TRBJ2-1, the complete variable domain reads DTGVSQNPRHKITKRGQNVTFRCDPISEHNRLYWYRQTLGQGPEFLTYFQNEAQLEKSRLLSDRFSAERPKGSFSTLEIQRTEQGDSAMYLCASSFSGGNEQFFGPGTRLTVL.

This chain joins TRBV7-2 and TRBJ1-3; 8 bases line up with TRBD1. V trimming: 0 bases; J trimming: 2 bases; junction bases outside the gene matches: 0. The CDR3 extends over 15 amino acids. Germline assignment: CDR1 SGHTA and CDR2 FQGNSA. CDR3 in DNA: TGTGCCAGCAGCTTAGCGACAGGGGCTGGAAACACCATATATTTT. Translating gives CASSLATGAGNTIYF.

The chain combines TRBV19 with TRBJ2-1; D is ambiguous. CDR1 and CDR2 from the germline V gene are LNHDA and SQIVND (reference sequence). The CDR3 covers 14 residues. V dropped 2 bases and J dropped 4 bases, with 9 bases sitting between them. DNA for the CDR3: TGTGCCAGTAGTATACTCTCCGGGTACAATGAGCAGTTCTTC. Its protein product is CASSILSGYNEQFF.